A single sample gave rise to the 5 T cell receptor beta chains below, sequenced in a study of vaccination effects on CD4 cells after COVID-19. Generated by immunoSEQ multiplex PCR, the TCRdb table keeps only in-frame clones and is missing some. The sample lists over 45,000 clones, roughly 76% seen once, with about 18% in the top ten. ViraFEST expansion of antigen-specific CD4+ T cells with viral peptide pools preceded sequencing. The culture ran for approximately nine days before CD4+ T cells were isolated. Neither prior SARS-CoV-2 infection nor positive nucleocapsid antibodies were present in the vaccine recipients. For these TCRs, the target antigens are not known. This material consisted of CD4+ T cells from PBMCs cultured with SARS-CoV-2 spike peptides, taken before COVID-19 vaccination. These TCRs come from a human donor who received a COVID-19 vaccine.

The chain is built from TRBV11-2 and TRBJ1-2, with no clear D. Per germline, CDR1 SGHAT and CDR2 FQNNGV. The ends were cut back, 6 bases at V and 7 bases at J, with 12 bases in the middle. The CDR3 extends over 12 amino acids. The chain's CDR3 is CASSPNAGGYTF. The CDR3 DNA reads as TGTGCCAGCAGTCCCAACGCCGGTGGCTACACCTTC.

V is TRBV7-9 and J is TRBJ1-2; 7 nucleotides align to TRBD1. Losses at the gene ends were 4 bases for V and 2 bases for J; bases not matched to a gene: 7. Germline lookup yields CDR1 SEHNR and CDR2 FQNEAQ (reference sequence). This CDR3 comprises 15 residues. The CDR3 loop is CASSYHRGANYGYTF. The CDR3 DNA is TGTGCCAGCAGCTATCACAGGGGCGCGAACTATGGCTACACCTTC.

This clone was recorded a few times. CDR3 sequence (DNA): TGTGCCTGGTGGGCAGGCTCCTATAATTCACCCCTCCACTTT. Translation: CAWWAGSYNSPLHF. This rearrangement joins TRBV30 to TRBJ1-6, with unresolved D. Germline CDR1 reads GTSNPN; CDR2 reads SVGIG (reference sequence). The CDR3 spans 14 residues. Trimming cost V 5 bases and J 0 bases, with 8 bases left between them.

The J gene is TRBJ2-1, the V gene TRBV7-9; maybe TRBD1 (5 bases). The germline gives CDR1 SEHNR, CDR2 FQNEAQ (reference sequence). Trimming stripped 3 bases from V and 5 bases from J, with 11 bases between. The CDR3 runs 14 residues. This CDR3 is CASSLTQGNNEQFF. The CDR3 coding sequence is TGTGCCAGCAGCTTGACCCAGGGAAACAATGAGCAGTTCTTC.

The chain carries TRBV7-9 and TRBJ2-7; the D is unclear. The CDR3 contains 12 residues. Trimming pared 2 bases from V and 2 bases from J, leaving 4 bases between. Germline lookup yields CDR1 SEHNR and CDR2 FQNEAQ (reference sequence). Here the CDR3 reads CASSLTPYEQYF. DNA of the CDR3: TGTGCCAGCAGCTTAACCCCCTACGAGCAGTACTTC.